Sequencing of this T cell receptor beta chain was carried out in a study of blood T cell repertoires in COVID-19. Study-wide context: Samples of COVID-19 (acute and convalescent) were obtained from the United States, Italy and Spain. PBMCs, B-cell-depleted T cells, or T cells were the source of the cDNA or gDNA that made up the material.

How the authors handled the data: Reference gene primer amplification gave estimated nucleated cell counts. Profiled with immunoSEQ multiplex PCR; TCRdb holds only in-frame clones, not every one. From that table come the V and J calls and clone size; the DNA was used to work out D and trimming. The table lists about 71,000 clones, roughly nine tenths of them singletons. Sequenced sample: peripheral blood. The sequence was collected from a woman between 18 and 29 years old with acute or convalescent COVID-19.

This CDR3 is CAISGTQNTEAFF. CDR3 nucleotides: TGTGCCATCAGTGGAACACAGAACACTGAAGCTTTCTTT. This chain uses TRBV10-3 with TRBJ1-1, with D unclear. V was pared by 4 bases and J by 1 base, with 7 bases between. The CDR3 is made up of 13 amino acids. In germline, CDR1 is ENHRY, CDR2 SYGVKD.